These 10 T cell receptor beta chains originate from one sample sequenced in a study of T-cell reconstitution after alpha-beta-depleted transplantation in children. Preparation of the TCRbeta library used unique molecular identifiers. Each CDR3 protein gets one entry after TCRdb re-called the PCR reads with MiXCR. The top ten hold about 0.77% of the sample, which has around 670,000 distinct CDR3 sequences, approximately 14% seen once. Material: PBMCs, obtained before TCRalphabeta/CD19-depleted stem cell transplant. The source of these receptors is a girl aged 2-10 years with congenital amegakaryocytic thrombocytopenia, due to receive a stem cell transplant.

This clonotype was seen many times. The rearrangement links TRBV10-3 to TRBJ2-2; TRBD1 agrees at 11 bases. Germline loops: CDR1 ENHRY, CDR2 SYGVKD. The CDR3 has 16 amino acids. The V and J ends lost 6 bases and 2 bases, in that order; junction bases with no gene match: 5. The CDR3 nucleotides read TGTGCCATCAGCGGGACAGGGGGTTCTAACACCGGGGAGCTGTTTTTT. Translation gives CAISGTGGSNTGELFF.

This clonotype was detected many times. This chain joins TRBV28 and TRBJ2-7, with TRBD1 as a possible D gene (6 bases). CDR3 size: 12 residues. Germline V lookup: CDR1 MDHEN, CDR2 SYDVKM. The V end lost 6 bases, the J end lost 3 bases, and 9 bases lay between the germline ends. The CDR3 reads CASRGDNYEQYF. CDR3 bases: TGTGCCAGCAGGGGGGACAACTACGAGCAGTACTTC.

This clonotype was observed many times. DNA of the CDR3: TGTGCCAGCAGCTTAGAGCTTCCCCGCACAGATACGCAGTATTTT. Its protein product is CASSLELPRTDTQYF. The chain is built from TRBV7-2 and TRBJ2-3; D unresolved. Germline lookup yields CDR1 SGHTA and CDR2 FQGNSA. The CDR3 has 15 residues. The V and J ends lost 1 base and 1 base respectively, with 9 bases between them.

This clonotype has more than one count but fewer than ten. The rearrangement links TRBV7-2 to TRBJ2-3, with D perhaps assigned TRBD1 or TRBD2 (5 bases each). The V and J ends lost 1 base and 7 bases respectively, with 15 bases between them. There are 15 residues in the CDR3. CDR1 is SGHTA and CDR2 is FQGNSA in the germline V gene. The CDR3 spells CASSLEGRGQNTQYF. The CDR3 coding sequence is TGTGCCAGCAGCTTAGAGGGGAGAGGGCAAAATACGCAGTATTTT. The entire variable domain, with the rest obtained from reference TRBV7-2 and TRBJ2-3, is as follows: GAGVSQSPSNKVTEKGKDVELRCDPISGHTALYWYRQSLGQGLEFLIYFQGNSAPDKSGLPSDRFSAERTGGSVSTLTIQRTQQEDSAVYLCASSLEGRGQNTQYFGPGTRLTVL.

This clonotype has ten or more counts. The chain is built from TRBV5-1 and TRBJ2-1, with a tentative D call TRBD1 (5 bases). This CDR3 has 14 residues. The V end was cut by 3 bases, the J end by 6 bases, with 13 bases between. Per germline, CDR1 SGHRS and CDR2 YFSETQ. The CDR3 protein is CASSSRDRGNEQFF. DNA of the CDR3: TGCGCCAGCAGCTCGCGAGATAGGGGCAATGAGCAGTTCTTC.

This clonotype was counted at least ten times. V is TRBV5-8 and J is TRBJ2-5; D may be TRBD2 (5 bases). Germline CDR1 is SGHTS and CDR2 is YDEGEE. There are 13 residues in the CDR3. With 8 bases removed from V and 1 base from J, the gap between germline ends came to 12 bases. The CDR3 sequence: CASRVSGQETQYF. The CDR3 DNA reads as TGTGCCAGTAGAGTAAGCGGCCAAGAGACCCAGTACTTC.

This clonotype was recorded many times. The V gene is TRBV20-1, the J gene TRBJ2-3; 7 bases line up with TRBD1. This CDR3 is 13 amino acids long. Germline-derived CDR1 and CDR2 are DFQATT and SNEGSKA (reference sequence). DNA for the CDR3: TGCAACCCGAGCACCGGGACAGCAGATACGCAGTATTTT. Translated: CNPSTGTADTQYF.

The gene calls are TRBV6-6 and TRBJ2-3; D is ambiguous. V was trimmed by 8 bases and J by 4 bases, leaving 10 bases between them. This CDR3 region has 12 residues. From germline, CDR1 is MNHNY and CDR2 SVGAGI (reference sequence). The CDR3 reads CASRVSPDTQYF. The CDR3 region has the DNA TGTGCCAGCCGCGTCTCCCCAGATACGCAGTATTTT.

About this clonotype itself: A much larger clone lies one base from this, so it may be a read error. The genes are TRBV12-3 or TRBV12-4 and TRBJ1-1; tentatively, D is TRBD1 (5 bases). V was clipped by 3 bases and J by 4 bases, with 12 bases between them. The CDR3 loop spans 14 amino acids. CDR3 protein: CASSLHGGITEAFF. The CDR3 nucleotides read TGTGCCAGCAGTTTGCATGGGGGTATCACTGAAGCTTTCTTT.

At least ten counts were recorded for this clonotype. CDR3: CASSVAGQNEQFF. As DNA, the CDR3 is TGTGCCAGCAGCGTAGCGGGACAGAATGAGCAGTTCTTC. This rearrangement joins TRBV9 to TRBJ2-1; 7 bases line up with TRBD1. V gave up 0 bases and J gave up 7 bases; unmatched junction bases: 1. CDR3 length equals 13 residues. The germline gives CDR1 SGDLS, CDR2 YYNGEE.